This T cell receptor (beta chain) was recorded in a study of beta chain features in type 1 diabetes. Study-wide context: Across all samples, roughly 100,000,000 sorted cells were examined. General study points: For TCRB rearrangement, an influence of HLA type remained unresolved here. For Type 1 diabetes patients, all four CD4+ subsets carried TCRB CDR3s that were moderately but significantly shorter.

Every isolated RNA sample was fully reverse transcribed, so sequencing captured expressed TCRB transcripts. Profiled with immunoSEQ multiplex PCR; TCRdb holds only in-frame clones, not every one. The sample has tens of thousands of clones, about 66% seen once. This CDR3 contains 13 residues. The J segment lost 5 bases and the V segment lost 4 bases, leaving 4 bases of the junction unmatched. The germline gives CDR1 MNHNY, CDR2 SVGAGI (reference sequence). A note on this clone: Its antigen is currently unknown.

The clonotype comes from a woman aged 18-29 years with type 1 diabetes. The chain couples TRBV6-6 to TRBJ1-1; 7 positions agree with TRBD1. Sequencing was performed on Tregs from blood. CDR3 residues: CASSSDRETEAFF. The CDR3 DNA is TGTGCCAGCAGTTCCGACAGGGAGACTGAAGCTTTCTTT.